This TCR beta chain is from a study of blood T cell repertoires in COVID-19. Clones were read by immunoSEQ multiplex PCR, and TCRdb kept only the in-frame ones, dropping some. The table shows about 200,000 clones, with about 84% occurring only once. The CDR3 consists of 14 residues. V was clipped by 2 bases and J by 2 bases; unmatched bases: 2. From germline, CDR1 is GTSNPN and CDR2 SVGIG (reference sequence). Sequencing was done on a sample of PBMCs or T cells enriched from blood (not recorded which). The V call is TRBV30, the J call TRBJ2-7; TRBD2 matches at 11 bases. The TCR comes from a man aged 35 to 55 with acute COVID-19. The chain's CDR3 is CAWSQTSGTYEQYF. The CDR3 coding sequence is TGTGCCTGGAGTCAGACTAGCGGGACCTACGAGCAGTACTTC.